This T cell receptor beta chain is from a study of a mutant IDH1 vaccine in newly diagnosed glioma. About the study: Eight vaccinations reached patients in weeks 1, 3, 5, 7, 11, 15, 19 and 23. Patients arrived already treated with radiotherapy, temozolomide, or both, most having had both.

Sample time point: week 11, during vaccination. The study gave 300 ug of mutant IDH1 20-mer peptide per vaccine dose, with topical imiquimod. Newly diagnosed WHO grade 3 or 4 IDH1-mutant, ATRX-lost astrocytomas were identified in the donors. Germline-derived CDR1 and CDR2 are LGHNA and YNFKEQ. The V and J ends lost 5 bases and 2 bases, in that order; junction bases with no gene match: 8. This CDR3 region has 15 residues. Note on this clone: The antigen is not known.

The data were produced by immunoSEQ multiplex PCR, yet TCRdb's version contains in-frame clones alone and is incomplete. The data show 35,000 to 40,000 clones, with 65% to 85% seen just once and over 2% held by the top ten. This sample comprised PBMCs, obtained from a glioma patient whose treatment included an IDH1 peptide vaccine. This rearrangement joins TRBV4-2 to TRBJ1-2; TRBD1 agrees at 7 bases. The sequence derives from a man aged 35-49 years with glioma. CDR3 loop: CASSEAGTANYGYTF. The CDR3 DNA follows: TGTGCCAGCAGCGAAGCCGGGACAGCGAACTATGGCTACACCTTC.